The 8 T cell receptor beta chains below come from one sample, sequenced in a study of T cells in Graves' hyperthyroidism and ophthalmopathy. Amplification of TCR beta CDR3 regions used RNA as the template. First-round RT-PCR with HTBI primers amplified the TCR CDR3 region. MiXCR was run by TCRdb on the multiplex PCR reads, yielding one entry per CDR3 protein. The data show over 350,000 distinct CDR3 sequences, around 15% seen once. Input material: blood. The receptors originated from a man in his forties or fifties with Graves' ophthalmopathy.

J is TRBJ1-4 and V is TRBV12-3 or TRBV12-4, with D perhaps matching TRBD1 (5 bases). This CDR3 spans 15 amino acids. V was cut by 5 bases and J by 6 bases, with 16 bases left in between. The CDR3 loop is CASSPPGGRDEKLFF. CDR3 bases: TGTGCCAGCAGTCCCCCTGGGGGGAGGGATGAAAAACTGTTTTTT.

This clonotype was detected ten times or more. In DNA form, the CDR3 reads TGTGCCAGCAGCCAATGGACGGAGACCTACGAGCAGTACTTC. This codes for CASSQWTETYEQYF. The chain has TRBV3-1 and TRBJ2-7; D remains ambiguous. Germline CDR1 is LGHDT and CDR2 is YNNKEL (reference sequence). With 2 bases removed from V and 2 bases from J, the gap between germline ends came to 10 bases. This CDR3 contains 14 residues.

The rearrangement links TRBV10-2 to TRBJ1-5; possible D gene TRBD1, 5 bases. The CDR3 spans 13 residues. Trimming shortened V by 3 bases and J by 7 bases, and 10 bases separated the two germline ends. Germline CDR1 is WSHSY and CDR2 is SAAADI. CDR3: CASSDRRGQPQHF. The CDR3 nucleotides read TGCGCCAGCAGTGACCGCCGGGGGCAGCCCCAGCATTTT.

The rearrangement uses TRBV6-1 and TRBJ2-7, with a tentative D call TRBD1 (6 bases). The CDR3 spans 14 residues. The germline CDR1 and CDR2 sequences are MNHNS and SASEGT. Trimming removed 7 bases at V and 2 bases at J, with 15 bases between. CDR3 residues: CASKGESLAYEQYF. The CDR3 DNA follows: TGTGCCAGCAAGGGGGAGTCCCTGGCCTACGAGCAGTACTTC.

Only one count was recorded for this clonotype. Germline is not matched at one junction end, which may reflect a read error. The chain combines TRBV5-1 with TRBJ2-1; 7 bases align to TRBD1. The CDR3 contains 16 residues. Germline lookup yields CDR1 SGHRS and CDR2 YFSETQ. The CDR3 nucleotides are TGCGCCGGCAGCTTGGACAAGGGGGCAAAGAACAATGAGCAGTTCTTC. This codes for CAGSLDKGAKNNEQFF.

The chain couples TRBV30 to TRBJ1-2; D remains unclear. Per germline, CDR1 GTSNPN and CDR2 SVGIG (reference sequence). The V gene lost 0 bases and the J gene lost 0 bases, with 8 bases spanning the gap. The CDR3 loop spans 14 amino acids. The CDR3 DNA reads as TGTGCCTGGAGTGTATACGGTGCTAACTATGGCTACACCTTC. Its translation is CAWSVYGANYGYTF.

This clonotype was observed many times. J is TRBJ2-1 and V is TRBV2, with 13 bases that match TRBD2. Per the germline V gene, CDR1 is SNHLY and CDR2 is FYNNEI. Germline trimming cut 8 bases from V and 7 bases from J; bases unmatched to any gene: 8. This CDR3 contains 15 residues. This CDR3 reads CASQRTSGRGNEQFF. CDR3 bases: TGTGCCAGCCAGAGGACTAGCGGGAGAGGGAATGAGCAGTTCTTC.

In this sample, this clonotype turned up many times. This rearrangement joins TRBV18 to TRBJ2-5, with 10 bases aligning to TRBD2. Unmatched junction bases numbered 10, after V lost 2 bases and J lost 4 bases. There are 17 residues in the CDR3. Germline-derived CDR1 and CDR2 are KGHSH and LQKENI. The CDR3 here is CASSPSRSGRALETQYF. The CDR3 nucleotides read TGTGCCAGCTCACCATCACGGAGCGGGAGGGCCCTAGAGACCCAGTACTTC.